The clone carrying this T cell receptor (beta chain) was counted once. Its antigen is still unknown. The data derive from a study of cytomegalovirus exposure and HLA in healthy donors. PCR used 60 Vbeta primers and 13 Jbeta primers. Sequencing was performed with immunoSEQ multiplex PCR; in TCRdb, only in-frame clones are kept and a portion is missing. The table records more than 150,000 clones, approximately 73% of them present only once. General study findings and limits: A likely sequencing artifact accounted for one observed cluster of highly shared sequence variants.

The CDR3 is 15 residues long. The germline V gene encodes CDR1 LNHDA and CDR2 SQIVND (reference sequence). J was trimmed by 0 bases and V by 6 bases; bases with no gene match: 6. The rearrangement joins TRBV19 to TRBJ2-7; 9 bases agree with TRBD1. Sequencing was done on a sample of PBMCs. The receptor's source is a woman aged 25-40 years in good health and CMV-seropositive. CDR3 protein: CASSSGTGSSYEQYF. The CDR3 nucleotides read TGTGCCAGTAGCTCCGGGACAGGGAGCTCCTACGAGCAGTACTTC.